These 17 T cell receptor beta chains were sequenced from one sample in a study of regulatory T cells in long-lasting Graves disease. Arm-PCR of CDR3 regions and iRepertoire HTBI primers were the basis on which TCR beta libraries were built. From the multiplex PCR reads, TCRdb called clonotypes with MiXCR, one entry per CDR3 protein. The repertoire holds more than 400,000 distinct CDR3 sequences, with 15% to 20% as singletons. Stated time point: newly diagnosed GD, antithyroid drugs for less than 3 months. From RNA extracted from PBMCs, the TCR library was made. The sample was also reused in another study, on T cells in Graves' hyperthyroidism and ophthalmopathy.

Material: peripheral blood mononuclear cells (PBMCs), obtained at new diagnosis, from a patient treated with antithyroid drugs. These receptors were collected from a man in his forties or fifties with Graves disease.

There are many counts of this clonotype. The rearrangement uses TRBV27 and TRBJ2-1; perhaps TRBD1 as D (5 bases). V lost 2 bases, J lost 8 bases, and 13 bases lay in between. Germline V gene sequence: CDR1 MNHEY, CDR2 SMNVEV (reference sequence). This CDR3 spans 14 amino acids. The CDR3 is CASSLSRVGDEQFF. CDR3 DNA: TGTGCCAGCAGTTTAAGCAGGGTTGGCGATGAGCAGTTCTTC.

This chain's CDR3 is CAISESAGRETQYF. CDR3 DNA sequence: TGTGCCATCAGTGAGTCAGCGGGGCGAGAGACCCAGTACTTC. The chain employs TRBV10-3 and TRBJ2-5; 7 positions agree with TRBD2. This CDR3 has 14 residues. Germline V gene sequence: CDR1 ENHRY, CDR2 SYGVKD. Germline trimming cut 0 bases from V and 4 bases from J; bases unmatched to any gene: 2.

This clonotype was observed a few times. With a much larger clone just one base away, this may be a read error. The J gene is TRBJ1-1, the V gene TRBV3-1, with 10 nucleotides matching TRBD1. CDR1 and CDR2 from the germline V gene are LGHDT and YNNKEL (reference sequence). The junction had 0 bases not matched to a gene; V was cut back by 5 bases and J by 3 bases. This CDR3 region has 13 residues. The CDR3 DNA reads TGTGCCAGCAGCGGGACAGGGGACACTGAAGCTTTCTTT. Encoded protein: CASSGTGDTEAFF.

This clonotype was seen repeatedly, ten times or more. The CDR3 is CASRIQESSGNTIYF. The CDR3 DNA reads as TGTGCCAGCAGAATACAGGAGAGCTCTGGAAACACCATATATTTT. V usage is TRBV2 and J usage is TRBJ1-3; weak D call: TRBD1 (5 bases). V lost 6 bases and J 0 bases, leaving 12 bases between the germline ends. The CDR3 consists of 15 residues. The V gene's germline CDR1 is SNHLY and CDR2 FYNNEI.

The chain joins TRBV6-5 to TRBJ2-3; TRBD1 is a possible D gene (6 bases). Trimming stripped 0 bases from V and 5 bases from J, with 15 bases between. CDR1 is MNHEY, CDR2 SVGAGI, per germline. The CDR3 length is 16 residues. The CDR3 DNA sequence: TGTGCCAGCAGTTACTCGTGGGGGCGCACGCTAGATACGCAGTATTTT. It is translated as CASSYSWGRTLDTQYF.

In its sample, this clonotype was seen many times. V gene TRBV20-1 combines with J gene TRBJ2-1; D tentatively reads TRBD1 or TRBD2 (5 bases each). The CDR3 runs 14 residues. V dropped 7 bases and J dropped 1 base, with 14 bases sitting between them. CDR1 and CDR2 (germline): DFQATT, SNEGSKA (reference sequence). CDR3 sequence (DNA): TGCAGTGTCAGGGAGCAGGGATCCTACAATGAGCAGTTCTTC. Translation: CSVREQGSYNEQFF.

This clonotype was counted many times. The chain uses TRBV20-1 and TRBJ2-7, with 7 bases aligning to TRBD2. J was trimmed by 6 bases and V by 3 bases; bases with no gene match: 5. The germline V gene encodes CDR1 DFQATT and CDR2 SNEGSKA (reference sequence). The CDR3 is made up of 12 amino acids. The DNA of the CDR3 is TGCAGTGCTAGTGGGGGGGTTCGCGAGCAGTACTTC. This translates into CSASGGVREQYF.

This clonotype was seen many times. The chain recombines TRBV28 with TRBJ2-7; maybe TRBD1 (7 bases). Germline V gene data show CDR1 as MDHEN and CDR2 as SYDVKM. The V gene lost 5 bases and the J gene lost 2 bases, with 19 bases spanning the gap. The CDR3 consists of 16 residues. The CDR3 loop is CASSLRGTVWTYEQYF. CDR3 DNA sequence: TGTGCCAGCAGTCTCCGGGGGACAGTTTGGACCTACGAGCAGTACTTC.

This clonotype was seen ten or more times. DNA of the CDR3: TGTGCCAGCAAGGACACCGGTAGGGATCAGCCCCAGCATTTT. It codes for CASKDTGRDQPQHF. J is TRBJ1-5 and V is TRBV27, with D possibly being TRBD1 (5 bases). Germline-derived CDR1 and CDR2 are MNHEY and SMNVEV (reference sequence). This CDR3 comprises 14 residues. With 7 bases removed from V and 5 bases from J, the gap between germline ends came to 15 bases.

This clonotype was counted many times. The chain joins TRBV2 to TRBJ1-5, with D perhaps matching TRBD1 (5 bases). Between the trimmed V and J ends, which lost 6 bases and 3 bases, there was a span of 9 bases. CDR3 size: 13 residues. From germline, CDR1 is SNHLY and CDR2 FYNNEI. This chain's CDR3 is CASRKDINQPQHF. As DNA, the CDR3 is TGTGCCAGCAGGAAGGACATCAATCAGCCCCAGCATTTT. Full variable domain (outside the CDR3, taken from reference TRBV2 and TRBJ1-5): EPEVTQTPSHQVTQMGQEVILRCVPISNHLYFYWYRQILGQKVEFLVSFYNNEISEKSEIFDDQFSVERPDGSNFTLKIRSTKLEDSAMYFCASRKDINQPQHFGDGTRLSIL.

In its sample, this clonotype was seen many times. The V call is TRBV28, the J call TRBJ2-7; 8 positions agree with TRBD1. The V gene's germline CDR1 is MDHEN and CDR2 SYDVKM. The CDR3 runs 15 residues. Unmatched junction bases numbered 8, after V lost 5 bases and J lost 2 bases. DNA of the CDR3: TGTGCCAGCAGTATCAGGGGGCTAGGGGCCTACGAGCAGTACTTC. Its translation is CASSIRGLGAYEQYF.

This clonotype was seen a few times. The chain recombines TRBV30 with TRBJ2-1; either TRBD1 or TRBD2 may supply D (5 bases each). CDR1 and CDR2 (germline): GTSNPN, SVGIG (reference sequence). The CDR3 consists of 13 residues. Trimming stripped 3 bases from V and 7 bases from J, with 13 bases between. The CDR3 loop reads CAWRGDVRNEQFF. The DNA for the CDR3 is TGTGCCTGGAGGGGGGACGTGAGAAATGAGCAGTTCTTC.

There are many counts of this clonotype. The J gene is TRBJ2-1, the V gene TRBV20-1; the D gene is possibly TRBD2 (5 bases). The length of the CDR3 is 13 residues. From germline, CDR1 is DFQATT and CDR2 SNEGSKA (reference sequence). The V end lost 3 bases, the J end lost 7 bases, and 13 bases lay between the germline ends. Written as DNA, the CDR3 is TGCAGTGCTAGGGTATCTACGGGGAATGAGCAGTTCTTC. This translates into CSARVSTGNEQFF.

The CDR3 DNA reads TGTGCCACCAGTGACGACAAAATAACAGGGGGCGGGTCGGAGACCCAGTACTTC. Protein sequence: CATSDDKITGGGSETQYF. J is TRBJ2-5 and V is TRBV24-1, with 9 nucleotides matching TRBD1. The germline V gene encodes CDR1 KGHDR and CDR2 SFDVKD. This CDR3 spans 18 amino acids. J gave up 5 bases and V 4 bases, and 16 bases lay outside the gene matches.

Concerning this clonotype: A much larger clone differs from this one at a single base, so this may be a read error. V gene TRBV2 combines with J gene TRBJ2-7, with D possibly being TRBD2 (5 bases). Germline assignment: CDR1 SNHLY and CDR2 FYNNEI. Deletions cut 5 bases from V and 6 bases from J, with 29 bases between. The CDR3 sequence is 18 residues long. The CDR3, as DNA: TGTGCCAGCAGTCCGTCTAACCTTCTTAGCGTGAACGTCTTCGAGCAGTACTTC. The encoded protein is CASSPSNLLSVNVFEQYF.

There are many counts of this clonotype. The CDR3 bases are TGCAGTGCTAGAGATCGAGGCAGGGGAATGGGTACTGAAGCTTTCTTT. Its protein product is CSARDRGRGMGTEAFF. The chain employs TRBV20-1 and TRBJ1-1; possible D gene TRBD1, 6 bases. This CDR3 has 16 residues. Germline lookup yields CDR1 DFQATT and CDR2 SNEGSKA (reference sequence). Between the trimmed V and J ends, which lost 0 bases and 5 bases, there was a span of 19 bases.

This clonotype has only a few counts. A read error may account for a junction end that differs from germline. This chain joins TRBV5-1 and TRBJ1-2; D uncertain. Germline V gives CDR1 SGHRS, CDR2 YFSETQ. The CDR3 extends over 13 amino acids. CDR3 coding DNA: TGTGCCAGCGTAGAACTCGGGCGCTATGGCTACACCTTC. Translation gives CASVELGRYGYTF.